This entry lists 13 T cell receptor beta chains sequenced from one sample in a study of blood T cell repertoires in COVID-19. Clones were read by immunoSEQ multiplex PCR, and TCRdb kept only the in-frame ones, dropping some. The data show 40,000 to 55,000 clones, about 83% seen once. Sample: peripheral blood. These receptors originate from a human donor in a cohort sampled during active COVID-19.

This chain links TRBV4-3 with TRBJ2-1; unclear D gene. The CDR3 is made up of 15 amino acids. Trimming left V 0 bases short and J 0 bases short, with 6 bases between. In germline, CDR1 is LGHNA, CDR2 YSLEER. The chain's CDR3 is CASSQEAPSYNEQFF. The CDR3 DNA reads TGCGCCAGCAGCCAAGAAGCCCCCTCCTACAATGAGCAGTTCTTC.

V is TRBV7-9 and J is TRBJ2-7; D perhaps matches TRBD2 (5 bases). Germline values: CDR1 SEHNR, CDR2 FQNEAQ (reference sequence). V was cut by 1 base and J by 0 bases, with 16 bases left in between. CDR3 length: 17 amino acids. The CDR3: CASSLGYGERDSYEQYF. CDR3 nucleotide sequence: TGTGCCAGCAGCTTAGGATACGGGGAGCGCGACTCCTACGAGCAGTACTTC.

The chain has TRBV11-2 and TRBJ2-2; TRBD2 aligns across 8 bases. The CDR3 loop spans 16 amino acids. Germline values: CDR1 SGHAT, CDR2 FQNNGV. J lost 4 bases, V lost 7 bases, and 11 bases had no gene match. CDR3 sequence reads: CASTVRAGDGTGELFF. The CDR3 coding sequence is TGTGCCAGCACCGTCCGAGCGGGGGATGGCACCGGGGAGCTGTTTTTT.

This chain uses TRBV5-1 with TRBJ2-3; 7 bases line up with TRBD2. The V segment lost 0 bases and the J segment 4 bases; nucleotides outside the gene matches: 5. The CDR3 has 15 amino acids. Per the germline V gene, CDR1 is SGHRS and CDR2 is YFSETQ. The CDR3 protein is CASSLGGLGADTQYF. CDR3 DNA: TGCGCCAGCAGCTTGGGTGGACTAGGTGCAGATACGCAGTATTTT.

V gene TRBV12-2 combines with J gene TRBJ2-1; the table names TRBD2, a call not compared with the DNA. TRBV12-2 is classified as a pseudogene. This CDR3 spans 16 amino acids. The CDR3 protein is CASRILTSGLCNEQFF. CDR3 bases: TGTGCAAGTCGCATCCTGACTAGCGGGTTGTGCAATGAGCAGTTCTTC.

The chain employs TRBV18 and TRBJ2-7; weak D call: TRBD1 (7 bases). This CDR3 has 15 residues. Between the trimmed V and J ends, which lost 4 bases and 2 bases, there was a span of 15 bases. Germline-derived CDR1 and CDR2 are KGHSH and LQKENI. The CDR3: CASSLGTAGTYEQYF. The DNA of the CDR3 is TGTGCCAGCTCACTCGGGACAGCGGGCACCTACGAGCAGTACTTC.

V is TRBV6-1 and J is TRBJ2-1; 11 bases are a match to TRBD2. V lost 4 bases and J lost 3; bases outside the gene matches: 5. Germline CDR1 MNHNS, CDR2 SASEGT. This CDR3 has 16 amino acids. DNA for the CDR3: TGTGCCAGCAGTGGGCGGACTAGCGGGCTCTACAATGAGCAGTTCTTC. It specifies CASSGRTSGLYNEQFF.

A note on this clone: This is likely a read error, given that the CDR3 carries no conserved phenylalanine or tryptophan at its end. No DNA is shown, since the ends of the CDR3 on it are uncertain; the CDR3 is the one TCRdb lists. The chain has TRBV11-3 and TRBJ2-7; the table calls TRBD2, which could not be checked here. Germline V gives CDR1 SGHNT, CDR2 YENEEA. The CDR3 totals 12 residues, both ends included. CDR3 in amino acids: CASSFHSPPRSL.

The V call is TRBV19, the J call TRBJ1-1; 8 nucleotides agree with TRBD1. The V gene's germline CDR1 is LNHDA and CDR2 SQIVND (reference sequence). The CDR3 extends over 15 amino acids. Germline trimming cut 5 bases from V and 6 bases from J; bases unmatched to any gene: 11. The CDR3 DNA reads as TGTGCCAGTAGTTACGGAGACAGGGGTGGACCTGAAGCTTTCTTT. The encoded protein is CASSYGDRGGPEAFF.

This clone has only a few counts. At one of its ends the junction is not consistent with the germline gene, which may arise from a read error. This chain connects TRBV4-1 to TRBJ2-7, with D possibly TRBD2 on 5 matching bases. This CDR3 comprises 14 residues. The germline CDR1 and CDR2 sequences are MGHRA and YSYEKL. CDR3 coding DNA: TGCGCCAGCAGCGAGGCAGGAGGTTCCTCCGAGCAGTACTTC. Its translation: CASSEAGGSSEQYF.

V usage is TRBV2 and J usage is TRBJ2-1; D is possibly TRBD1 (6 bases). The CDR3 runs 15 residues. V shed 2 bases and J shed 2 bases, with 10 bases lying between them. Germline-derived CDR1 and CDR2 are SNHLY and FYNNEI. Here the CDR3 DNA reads TGTGCCAGCAGTGAAAGACAGGCTCCCTACAATGAGCAGTTCTTC. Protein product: CASSERQAPYNEQFF.

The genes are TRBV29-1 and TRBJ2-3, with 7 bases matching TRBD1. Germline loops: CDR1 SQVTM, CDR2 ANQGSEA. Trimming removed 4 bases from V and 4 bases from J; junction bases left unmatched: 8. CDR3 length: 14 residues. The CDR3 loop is CSVVRTGGADTQYF. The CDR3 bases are TGCAGCGTTGTTAGGACAGGTGGTGCAGATACGCAGTATTTT.

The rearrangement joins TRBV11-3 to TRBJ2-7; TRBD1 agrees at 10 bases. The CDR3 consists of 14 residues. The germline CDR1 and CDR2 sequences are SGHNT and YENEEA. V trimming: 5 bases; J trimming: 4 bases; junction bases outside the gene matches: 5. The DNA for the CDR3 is TGTGCCAGCAGCCCTGGGGACAGGGGATACGAGCAGTACTTC. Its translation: CASSPGDRGYEQYF.